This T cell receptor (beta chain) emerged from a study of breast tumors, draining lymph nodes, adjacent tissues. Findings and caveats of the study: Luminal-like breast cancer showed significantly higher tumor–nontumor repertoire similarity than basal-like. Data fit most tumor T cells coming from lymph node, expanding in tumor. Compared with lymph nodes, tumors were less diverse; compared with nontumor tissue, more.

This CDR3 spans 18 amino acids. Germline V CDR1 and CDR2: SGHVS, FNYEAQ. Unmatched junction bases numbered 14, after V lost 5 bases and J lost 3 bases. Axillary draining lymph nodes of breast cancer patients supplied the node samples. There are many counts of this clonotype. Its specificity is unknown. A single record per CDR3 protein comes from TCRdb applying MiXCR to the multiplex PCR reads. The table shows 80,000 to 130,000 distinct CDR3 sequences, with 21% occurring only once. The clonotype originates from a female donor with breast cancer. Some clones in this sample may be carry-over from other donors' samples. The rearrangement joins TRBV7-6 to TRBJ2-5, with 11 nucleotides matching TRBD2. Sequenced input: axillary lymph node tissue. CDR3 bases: TGTGCCAGCAGCCCCGGGCGGTGGCTAGCGGGAGGTAAAGAGACCCAGTACTTC. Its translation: CASSPGRWLAGGKETQYF. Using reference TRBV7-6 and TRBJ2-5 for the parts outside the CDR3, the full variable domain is GAGVSQSPRYKVTKRGQDVALRCDPISGHVSLYWYRQALGQGPEFLTYFNYEAQQDKSGLPNDRFSAERPEGSISTLTIQRTEQRDSAMYRCASSPGRWLAGGKETQYFGPGTRLLVL.